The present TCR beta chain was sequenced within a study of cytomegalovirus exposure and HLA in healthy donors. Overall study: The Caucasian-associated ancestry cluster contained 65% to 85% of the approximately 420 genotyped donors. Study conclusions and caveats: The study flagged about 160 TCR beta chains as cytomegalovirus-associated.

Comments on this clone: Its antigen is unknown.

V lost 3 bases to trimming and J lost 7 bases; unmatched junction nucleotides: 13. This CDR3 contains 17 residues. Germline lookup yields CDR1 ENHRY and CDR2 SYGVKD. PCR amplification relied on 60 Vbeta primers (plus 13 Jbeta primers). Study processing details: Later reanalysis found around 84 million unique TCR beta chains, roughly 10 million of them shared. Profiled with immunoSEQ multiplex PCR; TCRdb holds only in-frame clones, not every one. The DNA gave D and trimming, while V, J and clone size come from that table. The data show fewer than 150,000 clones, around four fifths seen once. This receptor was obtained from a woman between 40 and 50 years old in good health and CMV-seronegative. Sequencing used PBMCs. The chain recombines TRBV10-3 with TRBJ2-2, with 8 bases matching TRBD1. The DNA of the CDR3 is TGTGCCATCAGTGAAATTCCCGTCAGGGGGCGAAACGGGGAGCTGTTTTTT. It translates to CAISEIPVRGRNGELFF.